Listed below are T cell receptor beta chains from one sample, sequenced in a study of T cells in Graves' hyperthyroidism and ophthalmopathy. TCRdb re-analysed the multiplex PCR reads in MiXCR, keeping a single row per CDR3 protein. The sample contains a few hundred thousand distinct CDR3 sequences, roughly an eighth of which appear only once. Material: blood. The source of these receptors is a woman younger than 30 with Graves' hyperthyroidism. Both conserved end residues are part of each CDR3. The D gene is left open where the match is weak. Some rows mark clone size as missing; the rest say once, few, many or name a class of expanded clone.

D,size,J,V,DNA,CDR3
NA,many,TRBJ2-1,TRBV7-3,TGTGCCAGCAGCTTAAACCGGGAGAACAATGAGCAGTTCTTC,CASSLNRENNEQFF
TRBD1,many,TRBJ2-5,TRBV2,TGTGCCAGCAGTGAGACCAGGGGGGAGACCCAGTACTTC,CASSETRGETQYF
TRBD1,NA,TRBJ2-6,TRBV28,TGTGCCAGCACCATAGGGGGCTCGGGGGCCAACGTCCTGACTTTC,CASTIGGSGANVLTF
NA,many,TRBJ1-5,TRBV28,TGTGCCAGCAGGATTCAGGGGTTGGGCAATCAGCCCCAGCATTTT,CASRIQGLGNQPQHF
NA,many,TRBJ2-5,TRBV7-2,TGTGCCAGCAGCTTAGGTGGAGTAGGGGAGCAAGAGACCCAGTACTTC,CASSLGGVGEQETQYF
TRBD1,many,TRBJ1-5,TRBV5-5,TGTGCCAGCAGCTTATCCGGGACAGGGAATCAGCCCCAGCATTTT,CASSLSGTGNQPQHF
TRBD2,many,TRBJ2-5,TRBV20-1,TGCAGTGCTAGAAATTTGGGACTAGCGGATCAAGAGACCCAGTACTTC,CSARNLGLADQETQYF
NA,many,TRBJ2-2,TRBV28,TGTGCCAGCAATCTCCCCTCAGGGTCGAACACCGGGGAGCTGTTTTTT,CASNLPSGSNTGELFF
NA,NA,TRBJ2-1,TRBV19,TGTGCCAGTAGTAGTTTACCCGAGAATGAGCAGTTCTTC,CASSSLPENEQFF
NA,many,TRBJ2-1,TRBV30,TGTGCCTGGAGTGTACATTTTAGCGCTGAGCAGTTCTTC,CAWSVHFSAEQFF
TRBD1,many,TRBJ1-1,TRBV14,TGTGCCAGCAGCCAAGACGTATTACAGGGGGCTCTGAACACTGAAGCTTTCTTT,CASSQDVLQGALNTEAFF
NA,many,TRBJ2-1,TRBV10-3,TGTGCCATCAGGGATGGGGCGAGCTCCTACAATGAGCAGTTCTTC,CAIRDGASSYNEQFF
TRBD1,NA,TRBJ1-2,TRBV5-5,TGTGCCAGCAGCTTGGAGGGACAGGTCAATAACTATGGCTACACCTTC,CASSLEGQVNNYGYTF
NA,many,TRBJ2-5,TRBV11-2,TGTGCCAGCAGCTTGGCCGATAGGATGGCGACGGGGACCCAGTACTTC,CASSLADRMATGTQYF
NA,NA,TRBJ2-7,TRBV3-1,TGTGCCAGCAGCCAAGAGCCCCGCCCCAGCTACGAGCAGTACTTC,CASSQEPRPSYEQYF
NA,NA,TRBJ2-5,TRBV5-1,TGCGCCAGCAGCCCGGACAGTAGGGAGACCCAGTACTTC,CASSPDSRETQYF
NA,many,TRBJ1-1,TRBV20-1,TGCAGTGCTAGAGTCCCGGGGGCGAACACTGAAGCTTTCTTT,CSARVPGANTEAFF
TRBD1,many,TRBJ1-4,TRBV28,TGTGCCAGCAGCCGGACAGGAGCAAATGAAAAACTGTTTTTT,CASSRTGANEKLFF
NA,many,TRBJ2-5,TRBV7-2,TGTGCCAGCAGCCGACGGGGCGAGACCCAGTACTTC,CASSRRGETQYF
NA,NA,TRBJ2-5,TRBV7-6,TGTGCCAGCAGCTTATTTACAGGTCAAGAGACCCAGTACTTC,CASSLFTGQETQYF
NA,NA,TRBJ1-5,TRBV6-1,TGTGCCAGCAGTGAAGGAGTCGGGGCGGGCAATCAGCCCCAGCATTTT,CASSEGVGAGNQPQHF
TRBD1,many,TRBJ2-2,TRBV11-2,TGTGCCAGCAGCTTAGGGTCCGGACAGGGGCCCACCGGGGAGCTGTTTTTT,CASSLGSGQGPTGELFF
NA,many,TRBJ2-5,TRBV6-1,TGTGCCAGCAGTGAAGACAGGGTCGGAGAGACCCAGTACTTC,CASSEDRVGETQYF
NA,many,TRBJ1-1,TRBV7-3,TGTGCCAAATGGGACGGAAACACTGAAGCTTTCTTT,CAKWDGNTEAFF
NA,few,TRBJ1-1,TRBV20-1,TGCAGGACCGGGGGGATCACTGAAGCTTTCTTT,CRTGGITEAFF
TRBD1,many,TRBJ1-2,TRBV28,TGTGCCAGCAGTCCAGACAGGGCTAACTATGGCTACACCTTC,CASSPDRANYGYTF
NA,NA,TRBJ2-1,TRBV7-9,TGTGCCAGCAGCTTAGCGTTCCAGGGCCATGAGCAGTTCTTC,CASSLAFQGHEQFF
TRBD1,NA,TRBJ2-3,TRBV20-1,TGCAGTGCTAGGACAGGGGGCTCAGATACGCAGTATTTT,CSARTGGSDTQYF
NA,few,TRBJ2-3,TRBV9,TGTGCCAGCAGCGTAGCACCCAGTTTGGCAGATACGCAGTATTTT,CASSVAPSLADTQYF
NA,many,TRBJ1-1,TRBV27,TGTGCCAGCAGTTTGCAGGGATGGAGTGAAGCTTTCTTT,CASSLQGWSEAFF
NA,many,TRBJ1-1,TRBV9,TGTGCCAGCAGCGAAGGGACCCTACCCACCACTGAAGCTTTCTTT,CASSEGTLPTTEAFF